Listed below are T cell receptor beta chains from one sample, sequenced in a study of shared clonotypes between healthy human individuals. The assay was immunoSEQ multiplex PCR, and TCRdb's table has in-frame clones only and misses some. The sample records 300,000 to 400,000 clones, roughly 70% being singletons. The sequenced material came from memory CD4+ T cells sorted from blood. The receptors here all came from a man between 25 and 39 years old in good health. CDR3s include the opening cysteine and the closing phenylalanine or tryptophan. D genes are given only for firm matches. The size of a clone is reported for some rows only, either as once, few or many, or as a class for expanded clones.

clone_size,v_call,j_call,d_call,cdr3_nt,cdr3_aa
NA,TRBV28,TRBJ1-2,TRBD1,TGTGCCAGCAGGCCGGACAGGGTCTATGGCTACACCTTC,CASRPDRVYGYTF
NA,TRBV5-1,TRBJ2-7,NA,TGCGCCAGCAGCTTCGGAGGAGGGTACTACGAGCAGTACTTC,CASSFGGGYYEQYF
once,TRBV19,TRBJ2-1,TRBD2,TGTGCCAGTAGTATTTTAGCGGGAGTGTCCTACAATGAGCAGTTCTTC,CASSILAGVSYNEQFF
NA,TRBV2,TRBJ1-5,TRBD1,TGTGCCAGCAGTGGGGACAGTTACAATCAGCCCCAGCATTTT,CASSGDSYNQPQHF
NA,TRBV10-3,TRBJ1-5,TRBD1,TGTGCCATCAGTGAGGACAGGGATCAGCCCCAGCATTTT,CAISEDRDQPQHF
NA,TRBV13,TRBJ1-4,NA,TGTGCCAGCAGCCACCAGCAGCGGGAAAAACTGTTTTTT,CASSHQQREKLFF
NA,TRBV5-1,TRBJ2-3,NA,TGCGCCAGCAGCTTGGAAAGGGAGGATACGCAGTATTTT,CASSLEREDTQYF
NA,TRBV19,TRBJ2-3,NA,TGTGCCAGTAGTCGGGGGAGTCGCGCAGATACGCAGTATTTT,CASSRGSRADTQYF
NA,TRBV29-1,TRBJ1-1,NA,TGCAGCGTTGTGGGACACCTGAACACTGAAGCTTTCTTT,CSVVGHLNTEAFF
NA,TRBV14,TRBJ2-3,TRBD2,TGTGCCAGCAGCCGTATACTAGCGGGAGTGGGGACAGATACGCAGTATTTT,CASSRILAGVGTDTQYF
few,TRBV5-6,TRBJ2-1,TRBD2,TGTGCCAGCAGCTTGGGTAGCGGGAGCAGGAGGGCGCAGTTCTTC,CASSLGSGSRRAQFF
many,TRBV9,TRBJ1-1,TRBD1,TGTGCCAGCAGCGTAGGGGCAGGGGGTGTGAACACTGAAGCTTTCTTT,CASSVGAGGVNTEAFF